This TCR beta chain was identified during a study of vaccination effects on CD4 cells after COVID-19. Germline lookup yields CDR1 MNHEY and CDR2 SVGEGT. The V end was cut by 3 bases, the J end by 1 base, with 7 bases between. The CDR3 is 13 residues long. Generated by immunoSEQ multiplex PCR, the TCRdb table keeps only in-frame clones and is missing some. The sample contains some 70,000 clones, over 70% of which appear only once. As concerns this clone: Its antigen is not identified.

Antigen-specific CD4+ T cells were first expanded with viral peptide pools by the ViraFEST assay and only then sequenced. After more than 9 days in culture, the CD4+ T cells were isolated. Participants each got two BNT162b2 or mRNA-1273 vaccine doses. The TCR sequence derives from a human donor who received a COVID-19 vaccine. Sequencing used CD4+ T cells from PBMCs cultured with HCoV-229E spike peptides, obtained after COVID-19 vaccination. The J gene is TRBJ2-7, the V gene TRBV6-2 or TRBV6-3; D gene unclear. The CDR3 region is CASSYSPSYEQYV. The CDR3 nucleotides read TGTGCCAGCAGTTATTCTCCTTCCTACGAGCAGTACGTC.